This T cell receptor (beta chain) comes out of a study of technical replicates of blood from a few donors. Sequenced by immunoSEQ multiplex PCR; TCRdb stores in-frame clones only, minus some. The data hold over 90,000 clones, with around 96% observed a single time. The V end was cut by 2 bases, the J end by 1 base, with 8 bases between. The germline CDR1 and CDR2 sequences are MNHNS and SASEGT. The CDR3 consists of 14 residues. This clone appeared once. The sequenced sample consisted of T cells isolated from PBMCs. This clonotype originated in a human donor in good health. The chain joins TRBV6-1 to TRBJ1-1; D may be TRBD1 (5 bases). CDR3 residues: CASSEKQENTEAFF. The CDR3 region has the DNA TGTGCCAGCAGTGAAAAACAGGAGAACACTGAAGCTTTCTTT.